The present entry profiles one T cell receptor beta chain with its context. This clonotype turned up a few times. Its antigen specificity is not known. Base qualities are missing; no much larger clone stands one base away. This sample is drawn from a study of blood T cells in healthy people across ages (dated by TCRdb to about 2015). Study-wide context: In model experiments, template switching captured roughly one uniquely barcoded TCR beta cDNA molecule for every two T cells. Donors were grouped into four age groups: young (average roughly 15 years), middle-aged (39), aged (approximately 67) and long-lived (about 89). To track age-related changes in TCR beta repertoire diversity, the study relied on deep sequencing normalized with unique cDNA molecular identifiers. Two additional independent replicas of 1 million unique cDNA reads from the same blood draw were analyzed for two donors (one aged 18 to 30 and one aged 80 or older). To avoid experimental bias, donors of different ages were randomly spread across the sequencing lanes. The study at large found these results: Since profiling was done on bulk unsorted PBMCs, naive and antigen-experienced compartments could not be conclusively compared. A strong correlation was found between observed TCR beta diversity and the percentage of naive T cells measured by flow cytometry. Total diversity estimates from one million sequenced T cells were considered lower bounds and underestimates. Because the CMV infection status of the donors was unknown, age-related changes in expanded clonotypes may potentially have been confounded. Observed TCR beta diversity per million T cells fell roughly linearly with age, and a significant reduction was already apparent by age roughly 40. Compared with the aged group, the long-lived group had more naive CD4+ T cells, fewer expanded clones and increased TCR diversity, a pattern suggesting age selection.

Donors were approximately 42 systemically healthy Caucasian individuals from Russia aged 6 to 90 years. Each donor gave 9.5 to 10 milliliters of peripheral blood, drawn into EDTA-treated Vacutainer tubes. PBMCs were isolated by Ficoll-Paque density-gradient centrifugation, with at least 6 million obtained per sample. Total RNA was extracted from PBMCs with Trizol reagent, with at least 5 micrograms obtained per sample. Naive CD45RAhigh/CD27high T cell percentages were measured by flow cytometry on a PBMC aliquot from every donor. Library generation was performed with 5' RACE. The data were produced on an Illumina HiSeq 2500. A second PCR of roughly 7 to 12 cycles was run with a J-beta primer mix and a sample-barcoded 5' primer. Each TCR beta cDNA molecule received a unique molecular identifier from a template-switch 5' adaptor carrying 12 random nucleotides. Each sample yielded at least 3 million CDR3-containing paired-end reads. First-strand cDNA synthesis was performed from all RNA using the Mint cDNA synthesis kit, with priming by a TRBC-specific oligonucleotide. Following uracil-DNA glycosylase treatment, all cDNA underwent a first 18-cycle PCR with the universal primers M1SS and BC2_uni_R. Per the authors' processing: Each sample was normalized by randomly selecting 1 million high-quality reads, each carrying a distinct molecular identifier. Instead of being binned into consensus sequences, reads with shared molecular identifiers were discarded. MiTCR, run with a Q25 quality threshold and the strictest error-elimination algorithm, handled CDR3 identification, clonotype clustering and error correction. Lower-bound total TCR beta diversity was estimated with a nonparametric unseen species model using Euler transformation. Using fastp at Q25 and MiXCR, TCRdb reprocessed the public reads and kept productive beta chains. Rows with one shared CDR3 protein collapse into an entry with the most common genes and DNA. TCRdb's processing, not the study's, gives the V and J calls here. Recorded for this sample are under 1,000,000 distinct CDR3 sequences; roughly 40% of them occurred a single time. Over 10% of the sample rests with the top ten.

From the cysteine through the phenylalanine, the CDR3 covers 14 amino acids. Only the CDR3 region is kept as DNA, spanning 42 bases read in frame from base 1. V trim: 3 bases; J trim: 8 bases; unmatched bases: 8. In the germline V gene (reference sequence), CDR1 corresponds to DFQATT and CDR2 to SNEGSKA. This receptor was obtained from a man aged 18 to 35 in good health. Sequencing input: blood. The rearranged segments are TRBV20-1 and TRBJ2-2, with 8 middle bases fitting TRBD1. The CDR3 protein is CSASQGADSGELFF. At the DNA level, the sequence is TGCAGTGCTAGCCAGGGGGCGGATTCGGGGGAGCTGTTTTTT.